These T cell receptor beta chains were read from a single sample in a study of blood T cell repertoires in COVID-19. Method: immunoSEQ multiplex PCR; TCRdb's copy keeps in-frame clones and lacks some. The table includes tens of thousands of clones, over 75% detected once. Sequencing was performed on peripheral blood. Source of these receptors: a woman aged 55 to 70 with active COVID-19. Both conserved end residues are part of each CDR3. The D gene is left open where the match is weak. Some rows have no size entry. The others give once, few or many, or a class for an expanded clone.

abundance: .; d_gene: TRBD2; j_gene: TRBJ2-3; v_gene: TRBV5-6; CDR3nt: TGTGCCAGCAGCTTAGGACTAGCGGGAGCCCCCACAGATACGCAGTATTTT; CDR3aa: CASSLGLAGAPTDTQYF
abundance: .; d_gene: TRBD2; j_gene: TRBJ2-3; v_gene: TRBV7-8; CDR3nt: TGTGCCAGCAGCTTAGTTTTCCAGCGGGAGGGCACAGATACGCAGTATTTT; CDR3aa: CASSLVFQREGTDTQYF
abundance: .; d_gene: TRBD2; j_gene: TRBJ2-1; v_gene: TRBV29-1; CDR3nt: TGCAGCGTTGATAAGCGGGGGGCTAACGACAATGAGCAGTTCTTC; CDR3aa: CSVDKRGANDNEQFF
abundance: .; d_gene: TRBD2; j_gene: TRBJ2-3; v_gene: TRBV19; CDR3nt: TGTGCCAGTAGTATTGGTCTAGCGGTGGATACGCAGTATTTT; CDR3aa: CASSIGLAVDTQYF
abundance: .; d_gene: .; j_gene: TRBJ2-1; v_gene: TRBV9; CDR3nt: TGTGCCAGCAGCGTACTTCCGGGGATCGAGCAGTTCTTC; CDR3aa: CASSVLPGIEQFF
abundance: .; d_gene: .; j_gene: TRBJ1-1; v_gene: TRBV3-1/TRBV3-2; CDR3nt: TGTGCCAGCAGCCAATTCTTGAACACTGAAGCTTTCTTT; CDR3aa: CASSQFLNTEAFF
abundance: .; d_gene: .; j_gene: TRBJ1-1; v_gene: TRBV11-2; CDR3nt: TGTGCCAGCAGCTTAGGCTATACAGCCGAAGCTTTCTTT; CDR3aa: CASSLGYTAEAFF
abundance: .; d_gene: TRBD1; j_gene: TRBJ2-1; v_gene: TRBV3-1/TRBV3-2; CDR3nt: TGTGCCAGCAGCAAAAACAGGGGCGATGAGCAGTTCTTC; CDR3aa: CASSKNRGDEQFF
abundance: .; d_gene: .; j_gene: TRBJ1-1; v_gene: TRBV28; CDR3nt: TGTGCCAGCAGTTCATATACCTCGGGGGCTTTCTTT; CDR3aa: CASSSYTSGAFF
abundance: .; d_gene: TRBD1; j_gene: TRBJ1-4; v_gene: TRBV7-2; CDR3nt: TGTGCCAGCAGCCTGCAACAGGGGGCAGGTGAAAAACTGTTTTTT; CDR3aa: CASSLQQGAGEKLFF
abundance: .; d_gene: .; j_gene: TRBJ2-3; v_gene: TRBV18; CDR3nt: TGTGCCAGCTCACCACTCGGGGCGGGGCAGAACACAGATACGCAGTATTTT; CDR3aa: CASSPLGAGQNTDTQYF
abundance: .; d_gene: .; j_gene: TRBJ2-3; v_gene: TRBV11-2; CDR3nt: TGTGCCAGCAGCTTAGCTCCCCACTTATCAAATACGCAGTATTTT; CDR3aa: CASSLAPHLSNTQYF
abundance: .; d_gene: TRBD1; j_gene: TRBJ2-7; v_gene: TRBV15; CDR3nt: TGTGCCACCAGCGACAGGGGCGAGCAGTACTTC; CDR3aa: CATSDRGEQYF
abundance: .; d_gene: TRBD2; j_gene: TRBJ2-1; v_gene: TRBV27; CDR3nt: TGTGCCAGCAGTCCCCACACTAGCGGGAGGGGTGAGCAGTTCTTC; CDR3aa: CASSPHTSGRGEQFF
abundance: once; d_gene: TRBD2; j_gene: TRBJ2-3; v_gene: TRBV28; CDR3nt: TGTGCCAGCATCGCGGTAGCGGGGGGGCCGGATACGCAGTATTTT; CDR3aa: CASIAVAGGPDTQYF
abundance: .; d_gene: TRBD2; j_gene: TRBJ2-1; v_gene: TRBV9; CDR3nt: TGTGCCAGCAGCGTGACTAGCGGGAGGTTTGATGAGCAGTTCTTC; CDR3aa: CASSVTSGRFDEQFF
abundance: .; d_gene: .; j_gene: TRBJ1-5; v_gene: TRBV18; CDR3nt: TGTGCCAGCTCACCACTCCACGAGAATCAGCCCCAGCATTTT; CDR3aa: CASSPLHENQPQHF
abundance: .; d_gene: TRBD1; j_gene: TRBJ1-2; v_gene: TRBV9; CDR3nt: TGTGCCAGCAAGCCTAATCTGGACAGGACCCATGGCTACACCTTC; CDR3aa: CASKPNLDRTHGYTF
abundance: .; d_gene: TRBD2; j_gene: TRBJ2-7; v_gene: TRBV10-3; CDR3nt: TGTGCCATCAGTGAGTTAGCGGGAGCTGCCTACGAGCAGTACTTC; CDR3aa: CAISELAGAAYEQYF
abundance: .; d_gene: .; j_gene: TRBJ2-5; v_gene: TRBV3-1/TRBV3-2; CDR3nt: TGTGCCAGCAGCCAAGCCGGGGAGACCCAGTACTTC; CDR3aa: CASSQAGETQYF
abundance: once; d_gene: .; j_gene: TRBJ1-2; v_gene: TRBV18; CDR3nt: TGTGCCAGCTCACCCCCCACAGACCTCTATGGCTACACCTTC; CDR3aa: CASSPPTDLYGYTF
abundance: .; d_gene: TRBD1; j_gene: TRBJ1-4; v_gene: TRBV5-1; CDR3nt: TGCGCCAGCAGCCTCGGACAGGGGAGTGAAAAACTGTTTTTT; CDR3aa: CASSLGQGSEKLFF
abundance: .; d_gene: .; j_gene: TRBJ1-3; v_gene: TRBV10-1; CDR3nt: TGCGCCAGCAGCCCCCGCTCTGGAAACACCATATATTTT; CDR3aa: CASSPRSGNTIYF
abundance: .; d_gene: TRBD2; j_gene: TRBJ2-2; v_gene: TRBV9; CDR3nt: TGTGCCAGCAGCGTGACTAGCGGGACGAACACCGGGGAGCTGTTTTTT; CDR3aa: CASSVTSGTNTGELFF
abundance: .; d_gene: .; j_gene: TRBJ1-3; v_gene: TRBV5-1; CDR3nt: TGCGCCAGCAGCTTGACGGGTAACTCTGGAAACACCATATATTTT; CDR3aa: CASSLTGNSGNTIYF
abundance: .; d_gene: TRBD1; j_gene: TRBJ2-2; v_gene: TRBV7-9; CDR3nt: TGTGCCAGCAGCTTAGGAGGGGGCTATTCGAACACCGGGGAGCTGTTTTTT; CDR3aa: CASSLGGGYSNTGELFF
abundance: once; d_gene: TRBD2; j_gene: TRBJ2-2; v_gene: TRBV11-2; CDR3nt: TGTGCCAGCAGCTTAGCGCGGGAGGGTAGCGCCGGGGAGCTGTTTTTT; CDR3aa: CASSLAREGSAGELFF
abundance: .; d_gene: TRBD1; j_gene: TRBJ1-6; v_gene: TRBV2; CDR3nt: TGTGCCAGCAGTGCGGCGGGACAGGGGGCTTCACCCCTCCACTTT; CDR3aa: CASSAAGQGASPLHF
abundance: .; d_gene: TRBD2; j_gene: TRBJ2-3; v_gene: TRBV9; CDR3nt: TGTGCCAGCAGCGTAGGTCTAGCGGGAGGTTCAGATACGCAGTATTTT; CDR3aa: CASSVGLAGGSDTQYF
abundance: .; d_gene: .; j_gene: TRBJ2-7; v_gene: TRBV7-9; CDR3nt: TGTGCCAGCAGCGCAGGGGTAGGTTACGAGCAGTACTTC; CDR3aa: CASSAGVGYEQYF
abundance: few; d_gene: .; j_gene: TRBJ1-5; v_gene: TRBV29-1; CDR3nt: TGCAGCGTTCGGGACTCAGGAAGCAATCAGCCCCAGCATTTT; CDR3aa: CSVRDSGSNQPQHF
abundance: few; d_gene: .; j_gene: TRBJ1-1; v_gene: TRBV7-9; CDR3nt: TGTGCCAGCAGCTTGACAGCAGGGGCTTTCTTT; CDR3aa: CASSLTAGAFF
abundance: .; d_gene: TRBD2; j_gene: TRBJ2-3; v_gene: TRBV5-1; CDR3nt: TGCGCCAGCAGCTTGCAACTAGCGGGAGGGGCAGATACGCAGTATTTT; CDR3aa: CASSLQLAGGADTQYF
abundance: .; d_gene: .; j_gene: TRBJ1-5; v_gene: TRBV2; CDR3nt: TGTGCCAGCAGTTCCCAGGGGTTGGATCAGCCCCAGCATTTT; CDR3aa: CASSSQGLDQPQHF
abundance: .; d_gene: TRBD2; j_gene: TRBJ2-5; v_gene: TRBV3-1/TRBV3-2; CDR3nt: TGTGCCAGCAGCCAACGGAGCGGGGGGGTGGAGACCCAGTACTTC; CDR3aa: CASSQRSGGVETQYF
abundance: .; d_gene: TRBD1; j_gene: TRBJ2-1; v_gene: TRBV2; CDR3nt: TGTGCCAGCACGGGGACAGGGTACAATGAGCAGTTCTTC; CDR3aa: CASTGTGYNEQFF
abundance: .; d_gene: TRBD2; j_gene: TRBJ2-1; v_gene: TRBV2; CDR3nt: TGTGCCAGCAACCTAGGACTAGCGGGGGTTGGTGAGCAGTTCTTC; CDR3aa: CASNLGLAGVGEQFF
abundance: .; d_gene: TRBD2; j_gene: TRBJ2-7; v_gene: TRBV6-5; CDR3nt: TGTGCCAGCAGGCCAGCGGGGTCCTACGAGCAGTACTTC; CDR3aa: CASRPAGSYEQYF
abundance: .; d_gene: TRBD1; j_gene: TRBJ1-4; v_gene: TRBV4-2; CDR3nt: TGTGCCAGCAGCCTGGACAGGACTAGCGAAAAACTGTTTTTT; CDR3aa: CASSLDRTSEKLFF
abundance: once; d_gene: .; j_gene: TRBJ1-2; v_gene: TRBV19; CDR3nt: TGTGCCAGTAGTATTGCAGGGACTTTCTATGGCTACACCTTC; CDR3aa: CASSIAGTFYGYTF
abundance: once; d_gene: TRBD2; j_gene: TRBJ2-5; v_gene: TRBV2; CDR3nt: TGTGCCAGCAGTGAAGGCCTAGCGGGGGCCCAAGAGACCCAGTACTTC; CDR3aa: CASSEGLAGAQETQYF
abundance: .; d_gene: .; j_gene: TRBJ2-3; v_gene: TRBV4-1; CDR3nt: TGCGCCAGCAGCCAGGACTCTACTTACACAGATACGCAGTATTTT; CDR3aa: CASSQDSTYTDTQYF
abundance: .; d_gene: TRBD2; j_gene: TRBJ2-2; v_gene: TRBV5-1; CDR3nt: TGCGCCAGCAGCTCATCGGGACCAGGCGGGGGAGGGGCGAACACCGGGGAGCTGTTTTTT; CDR3aa: CASSSSGPGGGGANTGELFF
abundance: .; d_gene: .; j_gene: TRBJ2-2; v_gene: TRBV15; CDR3nt: TGTGCCACCAGCAGAGATCCCACTAGCCCGAACACCGGGGAGCTGTTTTTT; CDR3aa: CATSRDPTSPNTGELFF
abundance: .; d_gene: .; j_gene: TRBJ1-2; v_gene: TRBV29-1; CDR3nt: TGCAGCGCGACCGAGGACATCTATGGCTACACCTTC; CDR3aa: CSATEDIYGYTF
abundance: .; d_gene: TRBD1; j_gene: TRBJ2-3; v_gene: TRBV6-5; CDR3nt: TGTGCCAGCAGTTACTCAGGGGGCGCGGCAGATACGCAGTATTTT; CDR3aa: CASSYSGGAADTQYF
abundance: .; d_gene: TRBD1; j_gene: TRBJ2-3; v_gene: TRBV10-3; CDR3nt: TGTGCCATCAATACGGACAGGGTAGATTCAGATACGCAGTATTTT; CDR3aa: CAINTDRVDSDTQYF
abundance: .; d_gene: TRBD1; j_gene: TRBJ1-1; v_gene: TRBV6-5; CDR3nt: TGTGCCAGCAGCCCCGGGCTTGACAGGGCTGAAGCTTTCTTT; CDR3aa: CASSPGLDRAEAFF
abundance: .; d_gene: .; j_gene: TRBJ1-1; v_gene: TRBV5-1; CDR3nt: TGCGCCAGCAGCTCTGGAGAGTCGGGGACTGAAGCTTTCTTT; CDR3aa: CASSSGESGTEAFF
abundance: .; d_gene: TRBD1; j_gene: TRBJ2-6; v_gene: TRBV18; CDR3nt: TGTGCCAGCTCACCACCGGGACAGCTCCTCTCTGGGGCCAACGTCCTGACTTTC; CDR3aa: CASSPPGQLLSGANVLTF
abundance: .; d_gene: .; j_gene: TRBJ2-7; v_gene: TRBV6-5; CDR3nt: TGTGCCAGCAGTTACCAGGGGTACGAGCAGTACTTC; CDR3aa: CASSYQGYEQYF